Listed here are 2 T cell receptor beta chains from one sample, sequenced in a study of T cell responses to AZD1222 COVID-19 vaccine. Libraries were prepared by immunoSEQ multiplex PCR; TCRdb keeps only in-frame clonotypes and omits some of them. The repertoire holds 150,000 or so clones, with roughly 90% as singletons. The sequences come from peripheral blood, collected on day 0 of AZD1222 vaccination. The origin of the receptors is an adult in good health.

V usage is TRBV11-3 and J usage is TRBJ1-1; unclear D gene. CDR3 length: 13 amino acids. CDR1 SGHNT and CDR2 YENEEA come from the germline V gene. Trimming left V 2 bases short and J 7 bases short, with 11 bases between. The CDR3 loop is CASSLQDPGEAFF. CDR3 bases: TGTGCCAGCAGCTTACAGGACCCTGGTGAAGCTTTCTTT.

V is TRBV28 and J is TRBJ2-7; D ambiguous. The CDR3 sequence is 13 residues long. With 7 bases removed from V and 4 bases from J, the gap between germline ends came to 14 bases. Germline values: CDR1 MDHEN, CDR2 SYDVKM. CDR3 amino acids: CASKRSSPYEQYF. The CDR3 DNA reads TGTGCCAGCAAGAGGTCATCCCCTTACGAGCAGTACTTC. Combining the CDR3 with reference TRBV28 and TRBJ2-7 gives the whole variable domain DVKVTQSSRYLVKRTGEKVFLECVQDMDHENMFWYRQDPGLGLRLIYFSYDVKMKEKGDIPEGYSVSREKKERFSLILESASTNQTSMYLCASKRSSPYEQYFGPGTRLTVT.